A single T cell receptor (beta chain) is shown here with its context. The target antigen is unknown. From germline, CDR1 is SGHTA and CDR2 FQGTGA. The ends lost 4 bases at V and 10 bases at J; junction bases unmatched: 5. The CDR3 has 14 residues. The data stem from a study of T cell responses to AZD1222 COVID-19 vaccine. Libraries were prepared by immunoSEQ multiplex PCR; TCRdb keeps only in-frame clonotypes and omits some of them. This sample carries approximately 100,000 clones, roughly 84% of them seen once, and the ten largest clones take roughly 18%. Findings and caveats of the study: Spike-specific TCR breadth and depth went up after people got two AZD1222 doses. Seropositive status at baseline applied to only 6 or 7 AZD1222 recipients.

This sequence originates from an adult in good health. Here the sequenced sample was peripheral blood, taken on day 0 of AZD1222 vaccination. The chain employs TRBV7-3 and TRBJ1-6, with 9 bases matching TRBD1. DNA for the CDR3: TGTGCCAGCAGCTATTCGGGACAGGGCTCACCCCTCCACTTT. Protein sequence: CASSYSGQGSPLHF.